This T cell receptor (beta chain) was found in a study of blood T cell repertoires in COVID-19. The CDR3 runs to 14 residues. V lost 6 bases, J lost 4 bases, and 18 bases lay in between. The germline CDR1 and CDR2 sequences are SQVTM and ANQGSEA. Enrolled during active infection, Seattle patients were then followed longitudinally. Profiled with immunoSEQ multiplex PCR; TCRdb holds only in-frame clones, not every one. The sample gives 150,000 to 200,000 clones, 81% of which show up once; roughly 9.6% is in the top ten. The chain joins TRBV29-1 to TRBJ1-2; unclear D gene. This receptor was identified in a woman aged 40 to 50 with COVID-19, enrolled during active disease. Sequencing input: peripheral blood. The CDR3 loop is CSVSPGKGSYGYTF. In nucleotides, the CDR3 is TGCAGCGTCTCACCGGGGAAGGGCAGCTATGGCTACACCTTC.